The source of this T cell receptor beta chain is a study of blood T cells in healthy people across ages (dated by TCRdb to the mid-2010s). Broadly, across the study: In model experiments, roughly one uniquely barcoded TCR beta cDNA molecule per two T cells was captured by template switching. The study analyzed two additional independent replicas of 1 million unique cDNA reads from the same blood draw for two donors, one aged 18 to 30 and one aged 80 or older. To track age-related changes in TCR beta repertoire diversity, the study relied on deep sequencing normalized with unique cDNA molecular identifiers. Four age groups were formed from the donors: young (average approximately 15 years), middle-aged (approximately 39), aged (62) and long-lived (around 80).

The CDR3 contains 15 residues, cysteine and phenylalanine counted. The entry retains the CDR3 DNA only, 45 bases that are in frame from base 1. CDR1 and CDR2 are read off the germline V gene (reference sequence) as LNHDA and SQIVND. The investigation overall reported the following: Observed TCR beta diversity correlated strongly with the percentage of naive T cells measured by flow cytometry. As age increased, observed TCR beta diversity per million T cells dropped in a roughly linear way, and a significant reduction was already evident by age roughly 36. Because donor CMV infection status was unknown, age-related changes in expanded clonotypes were potentially confounded. The long-lived group showed more naive CD4+ T cells, fewer expanded clones and increased TCR diversity than the aged group, suggesting age selection. Estimates of total diversity from one million sequenced T cells were regarded as lower bounds and underestimates. Bulk unsorted PBMC profiling prevented conclusive comparison of naive and antigen-experienced compartments.

The library was produced with 5' RACE. TCRdb names Illumina HiSeq 2500 as the instrument used. A second PCR of roughly 6 to 11 cycles was run with a J-beta primer mix and a sample-barcoded 5' primer. Each TCR beta cDNA molecule received a unique molecular identifier from a template-switch 5' adaptor carrying 12 random nucleotides. Each sample yielded at least 3 million CDR3-containing paired-end reads. The Mint cDNA synthesis kit, primed by a TRBC-specific oligonucleotide, was used to synthesize first-strand cDNA from all RNA. All cDNA was treated with uracil-DNA glycosylase and then went through a first 18-cycle PCR with the universal primers M1SS and BC2_uni_R. Processing in the source paper ran as follows. Normalization of each sample was performed by random selection of 1 million high-quality reads, each carrying a distinct molecular identifier. Instead of being binned into consensus sequences, reads that shared molecular identifiers were thrown out. MiTCR, set to a Q25 quality threshold and the strictest error-elimination algorithm, was used for CDR3 identification, clonotype clustering and error correction. A nonparametric unseen species model using Euler transformation provided a lower-bound estimate of total TCR beta diversity. The public reads were reprocessed in TCRdb via fastp at Q25 and MiXCR, keeping in-frame beta chains. A single entry per CDR3 protein holds the most common genes and DNA from its merged rows. The V and J calls and clone size are TCRdb's, not the authors'. The sample table shows around 800,000 distinct CDR3 sequences, and more than 25% are seen once. Around 3% of the sample belongs to the ten largest clones.

About this clonotype: Its antigen is unknown. No base quality information exists; no much larger clone differs at one position.

Donors were around 37 systemically healthy Caucasian individuals from Russia aged roughly 6 to 90 years. Approximately 9.7 milliliters of peripheral blood were drawn from each donor into EDTA-treated Vacutainer tubes. PBMCs were isolated by Ficoll-Paque density-gradient centrifugation, with at least 7 million obtained per sample. Trizol reagent was used to extract total RNA from PBMCs, with at least 5 micrograms per sample. For every donor, an aliquot of PBMCs went through flow cytometry to measure the percentages of naive CD45RAhigh/CD27high T cells. Separately, the same data were catalogued under a study of T cells of mothers and their children. As the second paper documents: Nine systemically healthy Caucasian individuals served as donors, namely three mothers together with their six children. cDNA synthesis used all of the extracted RNA, with approximately 1.4 ug of RNA in each 15 ul reaction. In the second PCR, sample barcodes and 2-4 random nucleotides were introduced via the M1S primer. Each mother yielded over 8 million TCR beta CDR3 reads and each child 3 million or so reads. Thymic selection similarly shapes TCR recombination output in related and unrelated pairs, with minor effect from inherited differences. Related mother-child pairs always showed normalized repertoire overlap that was slightly higher than in unrelated mother-child pairs, though the difference was never significant. No persistent microchimeric T cell clones were found, with a detection sensitivity of approximately 95 clones per million clonotypes. The study used deep NGS to compare TCR beta repertoires of mothers and children, seeking features distinguishing related mother-child pairs from unrelated individuals. The mean age was about 40 +/- 4 years for the mothers and approximately 11 +/- 4 years for the children. Libraries were sequenced on Illumina HiSeq 2000 with 100+100 nt paired-end reads after adapter ligation with NEBNext reagents. To prevent cross-contamination, the mother and child libraries were prepared a month apart and were sequenced in separate runs. For each donor, between about 450,000 and 2,300,000 distinct TCR beta clonotypes were identified. Naive TCR beta clonotypes were estimated from low-frequency clonotypes matched to each donor's FACS-determined naive share, without sorting.

This TCR came from a boy aged 5-17 years in good health. The rearranged chain carries TRBV19 and TRBJ2-1; 9 bases in between match TRBD1. The DNA end is more similar to TRBJ2-7, so the J call may be wrong. Specimen: blood. The DNA sequence is TGTGCCAGTAAGATTGGACAGGGGAGCTCCTACGAGCAGTACTTC. This sequence encodes CASKIGQGSSYEQYF.